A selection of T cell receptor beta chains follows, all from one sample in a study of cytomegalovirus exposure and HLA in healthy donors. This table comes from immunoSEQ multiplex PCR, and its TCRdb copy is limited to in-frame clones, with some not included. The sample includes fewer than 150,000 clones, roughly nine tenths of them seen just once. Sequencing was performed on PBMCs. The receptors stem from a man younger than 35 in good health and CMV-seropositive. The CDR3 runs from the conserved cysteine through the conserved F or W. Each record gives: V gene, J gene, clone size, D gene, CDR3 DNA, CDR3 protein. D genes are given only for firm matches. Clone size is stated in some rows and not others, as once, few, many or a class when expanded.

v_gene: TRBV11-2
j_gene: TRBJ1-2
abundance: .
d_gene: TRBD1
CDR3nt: TGTGCCAGCAGCTCCCCCCGGACAGGGAGGAACTATGGCTACACCTTC
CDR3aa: CASSSPRTGRNYGYTF

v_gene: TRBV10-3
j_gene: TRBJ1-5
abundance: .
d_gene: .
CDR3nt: TGTGCCATCTCTACGGGGGACAATCAGCCCCAGCATTTT
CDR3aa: CAISTGDNQPQHF

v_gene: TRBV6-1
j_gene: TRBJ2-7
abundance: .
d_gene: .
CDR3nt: TGTGCCAGCAGTAACAGTCCTGACACCTCCTACGAGCAGTACTTC
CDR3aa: CASSNSPDTSYEQYF

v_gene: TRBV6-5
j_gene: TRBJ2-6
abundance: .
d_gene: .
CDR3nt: TGTGCCAGCACCCCCGCTAACCATGGGGCCAACGTCCTGACTTTC
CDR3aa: CASTPANHGANVLTF

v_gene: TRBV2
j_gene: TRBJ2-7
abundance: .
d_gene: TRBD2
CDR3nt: TGTGCCAGCAGCCACGCGGGAGCCCACGAGCAGTACTTC
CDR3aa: CASSHAGAHEQYF

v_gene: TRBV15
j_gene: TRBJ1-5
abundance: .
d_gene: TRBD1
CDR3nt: TGTGCCACCAGCCTAGGACAGGGCGAGTATCAGCCCCAGCATTTT
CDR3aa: CATSLGQGEYQPQHF

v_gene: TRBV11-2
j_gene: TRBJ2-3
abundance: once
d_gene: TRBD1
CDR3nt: TGTGCCAGCAGCTCTCACAGGGGGCGAACAGATACGCAGTATTTT
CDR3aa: CASSSHRGRTDTQYF

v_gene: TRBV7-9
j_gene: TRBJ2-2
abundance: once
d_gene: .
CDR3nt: TGTGCCAGCAGTTATCCCAGGTTCGGCACCGGGGAGCTGTTTTTT
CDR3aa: CASSYPRFGTGELFF

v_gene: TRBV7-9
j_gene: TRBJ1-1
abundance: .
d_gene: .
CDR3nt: TGTGCCAGCAGCTTAGCAGCACACAGGAACACTGAAGCTTTCTTT
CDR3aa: CASSLAAHRNTEAFF

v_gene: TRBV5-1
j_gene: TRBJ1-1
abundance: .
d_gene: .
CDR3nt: TGCGCCAGCAGCTTCCCCCCCTTTTTAGTAATTGAAGCTTTCTTT
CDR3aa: CASSFPPFLVIEAFF

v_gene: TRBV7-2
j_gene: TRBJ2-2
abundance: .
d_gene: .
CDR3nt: TGTGCCAGCAGTTTTGGAGGGGAAAGTCCCGGGGAGCTGTTTTTT
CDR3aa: CASSFGGESPGELFF

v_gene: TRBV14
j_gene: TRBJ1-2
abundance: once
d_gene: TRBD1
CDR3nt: TGTGCCAGCAGCCAAGTTCCGGACAGGGGCTATGGCTACACCTTC
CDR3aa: CASSQVPDRGYGYTF

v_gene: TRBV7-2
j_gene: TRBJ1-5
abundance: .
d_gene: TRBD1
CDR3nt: TGTGCCAGCAGCTCCGACAGGACAGGGAGATTTCAGCCCCAGCATTTT
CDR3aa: CASSSDRTGRFQPQHF

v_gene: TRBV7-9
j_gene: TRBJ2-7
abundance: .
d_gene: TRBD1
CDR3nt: TGTGCCAGCAGCTCGACGGACAGGACCGCTTCCCGACAGTACTTC
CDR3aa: CASSSTDRTASRQYF

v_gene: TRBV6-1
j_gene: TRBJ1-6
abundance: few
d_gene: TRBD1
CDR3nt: TGTGCCAGCAGTGAGACAGGGAGGAGTTCACCCCTCCACTTT
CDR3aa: CASSETGRSSPLHF

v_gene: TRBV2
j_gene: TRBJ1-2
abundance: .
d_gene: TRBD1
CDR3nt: TGTGCCAGCAGTGAGGGGGACAGGTCCTATGGCTACACCTTC
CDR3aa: CASSEGDRSYGYTF